The 7 T cell receptor beta chains reported below all come from one sample, sequenced in a study of T cell repertoires in cytomegalovirus infection. No antigen has been identified for these receptors. TCRdb re-derived calls from the reads in MiXCR, one entry per CDR3 protein. The table includes tens of thousands of distinct CDR3 sequences, under 30% detected once. The sample in question was CD8+ T cells from cultured PBMCs, obtained from culture after CMV antigen stimulation. These receptors all stem from a human donor in good health (CMV status not recorded). Some clones in this sample may be carry-over from other donors' samples.

This clonotype has at least ten counts. The chain has TRBV11-2 and TRBJ1-4; perhaps TRBD1 as D (5 bases). The germline CDR1 and CDR2 sequences are SGHAT and FQNNGV. The CDR3 runs 15 residues. V lost 3 bases, J lost 6 bases, and 14 bases lay in between. The CDR3 is CASSFYSMGHEKLFF. The CDR3 bases are TGTGCCAGCAGCTTCTATTCTATGGGGCATGAAAAACTGTTTTTT.

Ten or more counts support this clonotype. The chain combines TRBV11-2 with TRBJ2-5; 9 nucleotides match TRBD2. V lost 0 bases to trimming and J lost 4 bases; unmatched junction nucleotides: 6. The CDR3 runs to 16 residues. Germline values: CDR1 SGHAT, CDR2 FQNNGV. CDR3 residues: CASSLELAGLRETQYF. CDR3 bases: TGTGCCAGCAGCTTAGAACTAGCGGGTTTGAGAGAGACCCAGTACTTC.

This chain joins TRBV5-5 and TRBJ2-5, with D perhaps TRBD2 (7 bases). V lost 4 bases, J lost 1 base, and 17 bases lay in between. Germline V gives CDR1 SGHKS, CDR2 YYEKEE (reference sequence). The CDR3 is made up of 16 amino acids. The chain's CDR3 is CASSRGAGALQETQYF. DNA for the CDR3: TGTGCCAGCAGCCGGGGGGCAGGGGCGCTCCAAGAGACCCAGTACTTC.

The chain carries TRBV12-3 or TRBV12-4 and TRBJ2-7; D remains ambiguous. The CDR3 sequence is 14 residues long. Trimming took off 1 base at V and 3 bases at J, with 10 bases between the two ends. The DNA for the CDR3 is TGTGCCAGCAGTTTAGAGGGCCAGGTCTACGAGCAGTACTTC. Its protein is CASSLEGQVYEQYF.

This chain uses TRBV27 with TRBJ2-7; 10 bases are shared with TRBD1. The germline CDR1 and CDR2 sequences are MNHEY and SMNVEV (reference sequence). The CDR3 is made up of 15 amino acids. Germline trimming cut 0 bases from V and 5 bases from J; bases unmatched to any gene: 4. The chain's CDR3 is CASSLSGQGIDEQYF. The CDR3 bases are TGTGCCAGCAGTTTATCGGGACAGGGGATCGACGAGCAGTACTTC.

There are many counts of this clonotype. The chain has TRBV6-6 and TRBJ2-1, with 8 bases matching TRBD1. The CDR3 is 18 residues long. With 7 bases clipped from V and 0 bases from J, the junction kept 14 bases outside the gene matches. CDR1 is MNHNY, CDR2 SVGAGI, per germline (reference sequence). CDR3 nucleotides: TGTGCCAGCACCCAGTCAGGGGGCGTGGGGTCCTCCTACAATGAGCAGTTCTTC. This translates into CASTQSGGVGSSYNEQFF.

CDR3 in amino acids: CASSVGSGSIDKNIQYF. The CDR3 DNA reads as TGTGCCAGCAGCGTAGGATCGGGGTCGATCGACAAAAACATTCAGTACTTC. V is TRBV9 and J is TRBJ2-4; D perhaps matches TRBD2 (5 bases). The CDR3 sequence is 17 residues long. Germline CDR1 reads SGDLS; CDR2 reads YYNGEE. V shed 0 bases and J shed 3 bases, with 16 bases lying between them.